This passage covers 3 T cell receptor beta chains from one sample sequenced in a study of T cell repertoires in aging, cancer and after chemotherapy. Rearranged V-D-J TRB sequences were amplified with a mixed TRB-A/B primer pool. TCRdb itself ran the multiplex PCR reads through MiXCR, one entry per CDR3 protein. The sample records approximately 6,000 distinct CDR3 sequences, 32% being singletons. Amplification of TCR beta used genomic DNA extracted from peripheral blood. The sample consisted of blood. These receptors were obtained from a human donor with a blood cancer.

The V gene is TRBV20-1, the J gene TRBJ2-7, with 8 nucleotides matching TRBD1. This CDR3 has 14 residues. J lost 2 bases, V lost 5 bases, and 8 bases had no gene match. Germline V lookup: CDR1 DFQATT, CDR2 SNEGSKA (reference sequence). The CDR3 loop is CSAFTDRGPYEQYF. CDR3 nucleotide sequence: TGCAGTGCTTTTACTGACAGGGGTCCCTACGAGCAGTACTTC.

As DNA, the CDR3 is TGTGCCAGCAGTTACGGGACTAATTCCCTTGAGACCCAGTACTTC. Amino acids: CASSYGTNSLETQYF. V and J are TRBV6-6 and TRBJ2-5; TRBD2 matches at 7 bases. Germline V gene sequence: CDR1 MNHNY, CDR2 SVGAGI (reference sequence). Trimming at V came to 2 bases and at J to 5 bases, leaving 8 bases not matched to a gene. The CDR3 covers 15 residues.

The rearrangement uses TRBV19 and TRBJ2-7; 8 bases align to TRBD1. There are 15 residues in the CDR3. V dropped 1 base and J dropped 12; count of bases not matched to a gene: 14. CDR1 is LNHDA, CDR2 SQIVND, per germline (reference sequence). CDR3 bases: TGTGCCAGTAGTATAGGCCCCGGACAGGGCTCAGTTTGGTACTTC. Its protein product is CASSIGPGQGSVWYF.